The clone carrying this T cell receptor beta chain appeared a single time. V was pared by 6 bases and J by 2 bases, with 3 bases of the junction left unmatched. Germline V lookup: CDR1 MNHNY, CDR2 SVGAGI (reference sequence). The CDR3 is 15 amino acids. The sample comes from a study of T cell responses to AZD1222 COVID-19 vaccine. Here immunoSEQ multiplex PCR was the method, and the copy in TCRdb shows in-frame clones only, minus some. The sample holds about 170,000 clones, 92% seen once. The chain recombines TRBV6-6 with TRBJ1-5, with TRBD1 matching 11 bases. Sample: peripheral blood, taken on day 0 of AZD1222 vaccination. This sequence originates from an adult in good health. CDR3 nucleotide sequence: TGTGCCAGCAGGGGACAGGGGGGGGGCAATCAGCCCCAGCATTTT. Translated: CASRGQGGGNQPQHF.